The 28 T cell receptor beta chains given below trace back to one sample, sequenced in a study of cytomegalovirus exposure and HLA in healthy donors. 60 Vbeta and 13 Jbeta primers were used in PCR. Assay: immunoSEQ multiplex PCR; the TCRdb copy retains only in-frame clones and omits some. The sample holds about 87,000 clones, 7.5% to 8.5% seen once. The sample consisted of PBMCs. The origin of the receptors is a man aged 50 to 59 in good health and CMV-seronegative.

This clone was seen a handful of times. The rearrangement links TRBV5-1 to TRBJ1-2; weak D call: TRBD1 (6 bases). Trimming pared 0 bases from V and 8 bases from J, leaving 14 bases between. The germline V gene encodes CDR1 SGHRS and CDR2 YFSETQ. The CDR3 has 14 residues. The CDR3 DNA follows: TGCGCCAGCAGCTTGGGAGTGGGGGCACGCGGCTACACCTTC. Translating it yields CASSLGVGARGYTF.

This clone came up a few times. The chain couples TRBV5-4 to TRBJ2-1; possibly TRBD1 for D (6 bases). Germline V gene sequence: CDR1 SGHNT, CDR2 YYREEE (reference sequence). The V end lost 0 bases, the J end lost 3 bases, and 13 bases lay between the germline ends. The CDR3 length is 16 residues. The CDR3 loop reads CASSLGRGQSYNEQFF. In DNA, the CDR3 is TGTGCCAGCAGCTTGGGGAGAGGACAGAGCTACAATGAGCAGTTCTTC.

This chain joins TRBV7-2 and TRBJ2-7, with D tentatively TRBD2 (5 bases). The V end was cut by 0 bases, the J end by 2 bases, with 8 bases between. Germline V gene data show CDR1 as SGHTA and CDR2 as FQGNSA. The CDR3 spans 14 residues. CDR3 protein: CASSLAGITYEQYF. CDR3 nucleotide sequence: TGTGCCAGCAGCTTAGCCGGGATCACCTACGAGCAGTACTTC.

The chain carries TRBV18 and TRBJ1-5; 10 bases map to TRBD1. J gave up 5 bases and V 4 bases, and 5 bases lay outside the gene matches. This CDR3 comprises 15 residues. Germline V gene lookup returns CDR1 KGHSH and CDR2 LQKENI. The CDR3 region has the DNA TGTGCCAGCTCACAAGGACAGGGGGGGGATCAGCCCCAGCATTTT. Translating it yields CASSQGQGGDQPQHF.

The chain uses TRBV6-5 and TRBJ2-7, with 7 bases that match TRBD2. The trim removed 6 bases at V and 2 bases at J, leaving 1 base unmatched. Germline CDR1 reads MNHEY; CDR2 reads SVGAGI. CDR3 length equals 12 residues. In DNA, the CDR3 is TGTGCCAGCAGGGGGGGGGCCTACGAGCAGTACTTC. Its translation is CASRGGAYEQYF.

A remark on this clone: In this CDR3 the conserved last residue, phenylalanine or tryptophan, is missing, so a read error is likely. CDR3 coding DNA: TGTGCCAGCACTAAGGGAGAGGCGGCTGAAAAACTGTTTGTT. Its protein product is CASTKGEAAEKLFV. This chain joins TRBV6-1 and TRBJ1-4; D unclear. V lost 7 bases to trimming and J lost 7 bases, with 16 bases between them. Looked up from germline, CDR1 is MNHNS and CDR2 is SASEGT. The CDR3 sequence is 14 residues long.

The chain has TRBV6-5 and TRBJ1-6, with 9 nucleotides matching TRBD1. In germline, CDR1 is MNHEY, CDR2 SVGAGI. The trim removed 5 bases at V and 9 bases at J, leaving 8 bases unmatched. The CDR3 loop spans 15 amino acids. The CDR3 nucleotides read TGTGCCAGCAGTGGACCCGGGACAGGGTCTTCACCCCTCCACTTT. Translation: CASSGPGTGSSPLHF.

This clone was detected only a few times. This sequence joins TRBV2 and TRBJ1-4, with 8 bases identical to TRBD1. CDR1 is SNHLY, CDR2 FYNNEI, per germline. With V trimmed by 4 bases and J by 0 bases, 1 base remained unmatched. This CDR3 contains 15 residues. CDR3 residues: CASSGQGSTNEKLFF. CDR3 nucleotides: TGTGCCAGCAGTGGACAGGGGTCAACTAATGAAAAACTGTTTTTT.

Only a few counts were recorded for this clone. The chain combines TRBV29-1 with TRBJ2-1; TRBD2 matches at 7 bases. The V and J ends lost 4 bases and 0 bases, in that order; junction bases with no gene match: 3. Germline CDR1 reads SQVTM; CDR2 reads ANQGSEA. CDR3 length: 14 residues. CDR3 DNA: TGCAGCGTTGGGGGGGGTGGCTCCTACAATGAGCAGTTCTTC. Translating gives CSVGGGGSYNEQFF.

This chain links TRBV30 with TRBJ2-3; D not certain. The V end lost 5 bases, the J end lost 0 bases, and 9 bases lay between the germline ends. Per germline, CDR1 GTSNPN and CDR2 SVGIG (reference sequence). CDR3 length: 13 residues. The chain's CDR3 is CAWLHHSTDTQYF. For the CDR3, the DNA is TGTGCCTGGTTACACCATAGCACAGATACGCAGTATTTT.

J is TRBJ1-4 and V is TRBV6-6, with 8 bases fitting TRBD1. CDR3 size: 15 residues. Germline CDR1 is MNHNY and CDR2 is SVGAGI (reference sequence). The V gene end was trimmed by 7 bases and the J gene end by 4 bases; junction bases not matched to a gene: 8. Here the CDR3 reads CASTGTGGYNEKLFF. The CDR3 DNA reads TGTGCCAGCACCGGGACAGGCGGGTATAATGAAAAACTGTTTTTT.

A few counts support this clone. This sequence joins TRBV9 and TRBJ2-1; TRBD2 matches at 9 bases. The junction had 3 bases not matched to a gene; V was cut back by 0 bases and J by 5 bases. The CDR3 has 15 residues. Germline V CDR1 and CDR2: SGDLS, YYNGEE. The CDR3 sequence is CASSVVASGNNEQFF. DNA for the CDR3: TGTGCCAGCAGCGTAGTTGCTAGCGGGAACAATGAGCAGTTCTTC.

The rearrangement joins TRBV28 to TRBJ1-1, with D maybe TRBD1 (5 bases). CDR1 is MDHEN and CDR2 is SYDVKM in the germline V gene. This CDR3 comprises 15 residues. Trimming stripped 7 bases from V and 5 bases from J, with 20 bases between. The CDR3 region is CASTDPGGGWTEAFF. The CDR3 DNA follows: TGTGCCAGCACCGACCCCGGGGGGGGGTGGACTGAAGCTTTCTTT.

This clone was seen a handful of times. This rearrangement joins TRBV21-1 to TRBJ2-1; the table assigns TRBD2, which was not confirmed against the DNA. TRBV21-1 is a known pseudogene. This CDR3 region has 20 residues. CDR3 amino acids: CASSKGGPGLAGSSYNEQFF. CDR3 nucleotides: TGTGCCAGCAGCAAAGGGGGGCCGGGACTAGCGGGATCTTCCTACAATGAGCAGTTCTTC.

V usage is TRBV7-9 and J usage is TRBJ1-1; D is undetermined. V was pared by 1 base and J by 4 bases, with 13 bases between. The CDR3 length is 15 residues. Germline V lookup: CDR1 SEHNR, CDR2 FQNEAQ (reference sequence). The CDR3 reads CASSLVRTGSTEAFF. CDR3 DNA: TGTGCCAGCAGCTTAGTCCGCACGGGGAGCACTGAAGCTTTCTTT.

The rearrangement links TRBV4-3 to TRBJ1-1; D is perhaps TRBD1 (5 bases). This CDR3 is 17 amino acids long. Germline CDR1 and CDR2: LGHNA and YSLEER. The V gene lost 0 bases and the J gene lost 0 bases, with 14 bases spanning the gap. CDR3 nucleotide sequence: TGCGCCAGCAGCCAAGAGCCGTCGTCAGGGATGAACACTGAAGCTTTCTTT. Its protein is CASSQEPSSGMNTEAFF.

A word on this clone: The junction differs from germline at one of its ends, possibly a read error. The identical CDR3 is also encoded by other nucleotide sequences in the sample. This chain links TRBV2 with TRBJ1-2, with D perhaps matching TRBD1 (5 bases). Germline CDR1 reads SNHLY; CDR2 reads FYNNEI. The CDR3 is 15 residues long. The CDR3, as DNA: TGTGCCAGTAGTGAACAGAGGAGGGGCACGCAGGGCTACACCTTC. Its protein is CASSEQRRGTQGYTF.

The genes are TRBV14 and TRBJ2-2; D is undetermined. Germline loops: CDR1 SGHDN, CDR2 FVKESK. The ends were cut back, 4 bases at V and 4 bases at J, with 10 bases in the middle. The CDR3 runs 14 residues. DNA of the CDR3: TGTGCCAGCAGCCCCCGAGCAGGCACCGGGGAGCTGTTTTTT. Its translation: CASSPRAGTGELFF.

This clone appeared a few times. The V call is TRBV19, the J call TRBJ1-5; D is uncertain. CDR1 and CDR2 from the germline V gene are LNHDA and SQIVND (reference sequence). This CDR3 comprises 13 residues. Trimming removed 3 bases at V and 9 bases at J, with 12 bases between. The CDR3 nucleotides read TGTGCCAGTAGTATCGATGTCGGCGGGCCCCAGCATTTT. Translation gives CASSIDVGGPQHF.

The chain recombines TRBV7-9 with TRBJ2-5; 8 bases are a match to TRBD2. The CDR3 runs 15 residues. Germline V gene sequence: CDR1 SEHNR, CDR2 FQNEAQ (reference sequence). Germline trimming cut 1 base from V and 9 bases from J; bases unmatched to any gene: 10. CDR3 sequence: CASSLVLAGGEAQYF. The CDR3 DNA is TGTGCCAGCAGCTTAGTACTTGCGGGAGGTGAGGCCCAGTACTTC.

This clone was counted a few times. The genes are TRBV6-5 and TRBJ2-7; no clear D. Trimming stripped 0 bases from V and 0 bases from J, with 9 bases between. Germline V gene lookup returns CDR1 MNHEY and CDR2 SVGAGI. The CDR3 is made up of 15 amino acids. The CDR3 bases are TGTGCCAGCAGTTACTCAGCCAGGCGCTCCTACGAGCAGTACTTC. The encoded protein is CASSYSARRSYEQYF.

In its sample, this clone was seen a few times. The chain employs TRBV7-9 and TRBJ2-3; 9 nucleotides match TRBD2. V shed 4 bases, J shed 2 bases, and the junction held 4 bases outside the gene matches. The germline gives CDR1 SEHNR, CDR2 FQNEAQ (reference sequence). The CDR3 consists of 15 residues. The CDR3 nucleotides are TGTGCCAGCAGCTCCGGGACTAGCAACACAGATACGCAGTATTTT. This encodes CASSSGTSNTDTQYF.

The chain links TRBV4-3 to TRBJ2-1; 9 bases are shared with TRBD2. The CDR3 is 15 amino acids. The ends lost 3 bases at V and 5 bases at J; junction bases unmatched: 5. The germline CDR1 and CDR2 sequences are LGHNA and YSLEER. In DNA, the CDR3 is TGCGCCAGCAGCCACTCCCTAGCGGGAAACAATGAGCAGTTCTTC. It translates to CASSHSLAGNNEQFF.

This CDR3 is CASSLQAGVYEQYF. In DNA, the CDR3 is TGTGCCAGCAGCTTGCAAGCGGGAGTTTACGAGCAGTACTTC. This chain joins TRBV5-4 and TRBJ2-7, with 8 bases aligning to TRBD2. Trimming cost V 1 base and J 4 bases; bases outside gene matches: 4. The CDR3 extends over 14 amino acids. Looked up from germline, CDR1 is SGHNT and CDR2 is YYREEE (reference sequence).

This clone was seen a few times. Its ends do not fully match the called genes, so a read error is possible. The chain carries TRBV15 and TRBJ1-2; D uncertain. The CDR3 covers 14 residues. Germline-derived CDR1 and CDR2 are LNHNV and YYDKDF (reference sequence). The CDR3 loop reads CATSRDVPVYGYTF. As DNA, the CDR3 is TGCGCCACCAGCAGAGACGTGCCGGTATATGGCTACACCTTC.

The chain is built from TRBV10-3 and TRBJ2-3, with 8 nucleotides matching TRBD1. The CDR3 is made up of 14 amino acids. Unmatched junction bases numbered 3, after V lost 3 bases and J lost 4 bases. CDR1 and CDR2 from the germline V gene are ENHRY and SYGVKD. CDR3 residues: CAISDGTGADTQYF. The CDR3 DNA sequence: TGTGCCATCAGTGATGGGACAGGTGCAGATACGCAGTATTTT.

The V and J genes are TRBV6-1 and TRBJ1-3; maybe TRBD1 (5 bases). The ends were cut back, 2 bases at V and 3 bases at J, with 14 bases in the middle. This CDR3 has 16 residues. CDR1 is MNHNS and CDR2 is SASEGT in the germline V gene. The CDR3 loop reads CASSEWSRGFGNTIYF. The CDR3 DNA reads TGTGCCAGCAGTGAATGGTCAAGGGGATTTGGAAACACCATATATTTT.

This clone was detected many times. The chain combines TRBV13 with TRBJ2-7; 13 bases align to TRBD2. Germline assignment: CDR1 PRHDT and CDR2 FYEKMQ (reference sequence). Trimming cost V 5 bases and J 3 bases; bases outside gene matches: 4. The CDR3 is 15 residues long. For the CDR3, the DNA is TGTGCCAGCAGCCAACTAGCGGGGGGGAACTACGAGCAGTACTTC. Protein sequence: CASSQLAGGNYEQYF.